These 10 T cell receptor beta chains share one sample of origin, sequenced in a study of beta chain features in type 1 diabetes. Study-wide findings and caveats: Researchers report that Type 1 diabetes patients had moderately but significantly shorter TCRB CDR3s across all four CD4+ subsets.

TCRB transcripts that were expressed got sequenced, as all of the isolated RNA had been reverse transcribed. Sequencing used immunoSEQ multiplex PCR; TCRdb keeps in-frame clones, though not all of them. The table includes 120,000 or so clones, 15% to 20% detected once. Their antigens remain unidentified. The source material was central memory CD4+ T cells from blood. The receptor source for this set is a man between 18 and 29 years old with type 1 diabetes.

The table lists this clone with a few counts. V gene TRBV6-6 combines with J gene TRBJ2-3; maybe TRBD2 (6 bases). The length of the CDR3 is 16 residues. Germline assignment: CDR1 MNHNY and CDR2 SVGAGI (reference sequence). Trimming removed 6 bases from V and 7 bases from J, with 23 bases in between. In DNA, the CDR3 is TGTGCCAGCAGCAGTCCTGGCCGCCGCGGGATACATACGCAGTATTTT. Translated, it gives CASSSPGRRGIHTQYF.

This clone was observed many times. Here the CDR3 DNA reads TGTGCCAGCAACCCAGGGGGGAACACTGAAGCTTTCTTT. Its protein is CASNPGGNTEAFF. The chain has TRBV7-8 and TRBJ1-1, with 7 bases identical to TRBD1. The V gene's germline CDR1 is SGHVS and CDR2 FQNEAQ. With 7 bases clipped from V and 1 base from J, the junction kept 3 bases outside the gene matches. The CDR3 spans 13 residues.

V and J are TRBV7-2 and TRBJ1-4, with 7 bases identical to TRBD1. The trim removed 5 bases at V and 6 bases at J, leaving 6 bases unmatched. The CDR3 spans 14 residues. Germline CDR1 is SGHTA and CDR2 is FQGNSA. The CDR3 reads CASSLRQGDEKLFF. CDR3 in DNA: TGTGCCAGCAGCCTAAGACAGGGAGATGAAAAACTGTTTTTT. The full variable domain, rest sourced from reference TRBV7-2 and TRBJ1-4, is GAGVSQSPSNKVTEKGKDVELRCDPISGHTALYWYRQSLGQGLEFLIYFQGNSAPDKSGLPSDRFSAERTGGSVSTLTIQRTQQEDSAVYLCASSLRQGDEKLFFGSGTQLSVL.

This clone was seen many times. This may arise from a read error, as a much more abundant clone is one base away. The chain is built from TRBV29-1 and TRBJ2-5; TRBD2 is a possible D gene (6 bases). The V end was cut by 7 bases, the J end by 5 bases, with 11 bases between. This CDR3 is 11 amino acids long. Germline V gives CDR1 SQVTM, CDR2 ANQGSEA. CDR3 sequence reads: CSASRGETQYF. Here the CDR3 DNA reads TGCAGCGCCTCCCGGGGGGAGACCCAGTACTTC.

This clone was detected many times. This chain links TRBV28 with TRBJ1-4; no clear D gene. Germline V gene data show CDR1 as MDHEN and CDR2 as SYDVKM. This CDR3 spans 14 amino acids. V was shortened by 2 bases and J by 8 bases, with 12 bases between the two germline ends. The CDR3 region has the DNA TGTGCCAGCAGTTTAGGATCTGTCGGGGAAAAACTGTTTTTT. This encodes CASSLGSVGEKLFF. Using reference TRBV28 and TRBJ1-4 for the parts outside the CDR3, the full variable domain is DVKVTQSSRYLVKRTGEKVFLECVQDMDHENMFWYRQDPGLGLRLIYFSYDVKMKEKGDIPEGYSVSREKKERFSLILESASTNQTSMYLCASSLGSVGEKLFFGSGTQLSVL.

This chain connects TRBV4-2 to TRBJ2-1; 11 positions agree with TRBD2. The CDR3 totals 15 residues. Germline V lookup: CDR1 LGHNA, CDR2 YNFKEQ. J lost 7 bases, V lost 2 bases, and 4 bases had no gene match. The CDR3 coding sequence is TGTGCCAGCAGCCAATTGGCTAGCGGGGGGAATGAGCAGTTCTTC. This codes for CASSQLASGGNEQFF.

The V gene is TRBV2, the J gene TRBJ2-1, with D possibly being TRBD1 or TRBD2 (5 bases each). The CDR3 loop spans 13 amino acids. Per germline, CDR1 SNHLY and CDR2 FYNNEI. With 2 bases removed from V and 11 bases from J, the gap between germline ends came to 13 bases. The CDR3 is CASSETIGAQQFF. As DNA, the CDR3 is TGTGCCAGCAGTGAAACCATCGGGGCCCAGCAGTTCTTC.

The rearrangement links TRBV7-2 to TRBJ2-1; no definite D call. The germline gives CDR1 SGHTA, CDR2 FQGNSA. CDR3 length equals 14 residues. V lost 2 bases, J lost 4 bases, and 9 bases lay in between. The CDR3 nucleotides are TGTGCCAGCAGCTTAATTTTCGGGTACAATGAGCAGTTCTTC. Amino acids: CASSLIFGYNEQFF.

The chain couples TRBV30 to TRBJ2-1; D unresolved. CDR1 and CDR2 from the germline V gene are GTSNPN and SVGIG (reference sequence). Trimming pared 2 bases from V and 5 bases from J, leaving 4 bases between. CDR3 length: 11 residues. The CDR3 here is CAWSRHNEQFF. DNA of the CDR3: TGTGCCTGGAGTAGACACAATGAGCAGTTCTTC.

This clone appeared a single time. The chain joins TRBV4-1 to TRBJ2-3, with D possibly matching TRBD2 (6 bases). V lost 1 base and J lost 6, with 20 bases in between. The germline CDR1 and CDR2 sequences are MGHRA and YSYEKL. The CDR3 runs to 17 residues. CDR3 sequence reads: CASSQGASGGTFDTQYF. The CDR3 DNA follows: TGCGCCAGCAGCCAAGGGGCTTCGGGCGGGACGTTTGATACGCAGTATTTT.